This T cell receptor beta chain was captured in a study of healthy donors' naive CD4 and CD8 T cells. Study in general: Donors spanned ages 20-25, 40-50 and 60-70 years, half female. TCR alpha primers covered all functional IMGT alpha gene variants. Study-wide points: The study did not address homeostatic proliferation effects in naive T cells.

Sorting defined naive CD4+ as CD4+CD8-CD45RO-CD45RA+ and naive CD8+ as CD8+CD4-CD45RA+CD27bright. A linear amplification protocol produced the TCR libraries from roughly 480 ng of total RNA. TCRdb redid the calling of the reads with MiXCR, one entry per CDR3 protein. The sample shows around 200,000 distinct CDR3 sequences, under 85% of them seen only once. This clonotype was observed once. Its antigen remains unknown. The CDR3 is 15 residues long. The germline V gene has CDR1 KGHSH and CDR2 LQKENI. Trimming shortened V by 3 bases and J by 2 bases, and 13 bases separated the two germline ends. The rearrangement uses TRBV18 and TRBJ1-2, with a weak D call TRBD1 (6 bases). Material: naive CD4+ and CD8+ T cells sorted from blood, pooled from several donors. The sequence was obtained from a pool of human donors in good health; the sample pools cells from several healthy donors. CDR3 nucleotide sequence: TGTGCCAGCTCACCGCCGGGACACCTCAACTATGGCTACACCTTC. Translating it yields CASSPPGHLNYGYTF.